These 30 T cell receptor beta chains originate from one sample sequenced in a study of blood T cell repertoires in COVID-19. Using immunoSEQ multiplex PCR, the repertoire was profiled, and TCRdb retains in-frame clones only, with some absent. The repertoire holds approximately 45,000 clones, with about 90% as singletons. The sequenced material came from peripheral blood. The origin of the receptors is a human donor in a cohort sampled during active COVID-19.

The chain links TRBV11-2 to TRBJ1-2; D gene unclear. The CDR3 runs to 15 residues. V dropped 1 base and J dropped 4 bases, with 13 bases sitting between them. CDR1 and CDR2 (germline): SGHAT, FQNNGV. The CDR3 DNA sequence: TGTGCCAGCAGCTTAGGAGGGAGACGTAGCTATGGCTACACCTTC. Translation: CASSLGGRRSYGYTF.

The genes are TRBV19 and TRBJ2-5; D might be TRBD2 (6 bases). Trimming cost V 4 bases and J 5 bases, with 14 bases left between them. The germline V gene has CDR1 LNHDA and CDR2 SQIVND (reference sequence). The CDR3 consists of 14 residues. The CDR3 reads CASSTLGGRETQYF. CDR3 sequence (DNA): TGTGCCAGTAGTACCCTAGGAGGGAGGGAGACCCAGTACTTC. The variable domain in full, with the rest retrieved from reference TRBV19 and TRBJ2-5, is DGGITQSPKYLFRKEGQNVTLSCEQNLNHDAMYWYRQDPGQGLRLIYYSQIVNDFQKGDIAEGYSVSREKKESFPLTVTSAQKNPTAFYLCASSTLGGRETQYFGPGTRLLVL.

The rearrangement joins TRBV19 to TRBJ2-3, with TRBD2 matching 12 bases. The CDR3 length is 14 residues. With V trimmed by 4 bases and J by 5 bases, 1 base remained unmatched. Germline V CDR1 and CDR2: LNHDA, SQIVND (reference sequence). The CDR3 protein is CASSTSGGGDTQYF. The CDR3, as DNA: TGTGCCAGTAGTACTAGCGGGGGGGGAGATACGCAGTATTTT.

The V and J genes are TRBV27 and TRBJ1-4, with D unresolved. Germline assignment: CDR1 MNHEY and CDR2 SMNVEV (reference sequence). This CDR3 region has 13 residues. V was cut by 6 bases and J by 1 base, with 6 bases left in between. CDR3 residues: CASREITNEKLFF. The CDR3 DNA is TGTGCCAGCAGAGAGATAACTAATGAAAAACTGTTTTTT.

CDR3 residues: CASSSGPQPQHF. The CDR3 region has the DNA TGTGCCAGCAGTAGTGGCCCGCAGCCCCAGCATTTT. The chain joins TRBV6-6 to TRBJ1-5; D not resolved. In germline, CDR1 is MNHNY, CDR2 SVGAGI (reference sequence). Trimming cost V 5 bases and J 7 bases, with 9 bases left between them. CDR3 length: 12 residues.

V and J are TRBV27 and TRBJ1-3; D uncertain. The germline V gene encodes CDR1 MNHEY and CDR2 SMNVEV (reference sequence). Trimming shortened V by 6 bases and J by 4 bases, and 10 bases separated the two germline ends. This CDR3 region has 13 residues. CDR3 amino acids: CASRPGGGNTIYF. CDR3 bases: TGTGCCAGCAGGCCGGGAGGCGGAAACACCATATATTTT.

V gene TRBV5-1 combines with J gene TRBJ1-4, with unresolved D. V lost 0 bases and J lost 0, with 3 bases in between. CDR3 length: 14 residues. Germline assignment: CDR1 SGHRS and CDR2 YFSETQ. The CDR3: CASSLAATNEKLFF. CDR3 bases: TGCGCCAGCAGCTTGGCCGCAACTAATGAAAAACTGTTTTTT.

This clone has more than one count but fewer than ten. The rearrangement links TRBV29-1 to TRBJ1-6, with 11 nucleotides matching TRBD1. Germline CDR1 is SQVTM and CDR2 is ANQGSEA. This CDR3 region has 14 residues. Trimming at V came to 6 bases and at J to 10 bases, leaving 8 bases not matched to a gene. The CDR3 sequence is CSVTSGTGGSPLHF. The DNA for the CDR3 is TGCAGCGTAACCTCCGGGACAGGGGGGTCACCCCTCCACTTT.

The chain carries TRBV6-2 or TRBV6-3 and TRBJ2-7; D is ambiguous. V lost 0 bases to trimming and J lost 3 bases, with 9 bases between them. In germline, CDR1 is MNHEY, CDR2 SVGEGT. The CDR3 is 14 residues long. CDR3 DNA sequence: TGTGCCAGCAGTTACTCGCTGGTCGGCTACGAGCAGTACTTC. This codes for CASSYSLVGYEQYF.

In this sample, this clone turned up once. The gene calls are TRBV4-3 and TRBJ2-7, with D perhaps matching TRBD1 (6 bases). CDR3 size: 14 residues. Between the trimmed V and J ends, which lost 1 base and 6 bases, there was a span of 13 bases. Germline lookup yields CDR1 LGHNA and CDR2 YSLEER. CDR3 region: CASSQANRDAEQYF. DNA of the CDR3: TGCGCCAGCAGCCAAGCAAACAGGGATGCCGAGCAGTACTTC.

This chain uses TRBV15 with TRBJ2-3; D is perhaps TRBD2 (6 bases). Germline V gene lookup returns CDR1 LNHNV and CDR2 YYDKDF (reference sequence). Trimming removed 5 bases from V and 4 bases from J, with 22 bases in between. The CDR3 is 17 amino acids. CDR3 sequence reads: CATSEEGSGRYADTQYF. Here the CDR3 DNA reads TGTGCCACCAGCGAAGAGGGGTCGGGGAGGTACGCAGATACGCAGTATTTT.

The chain employs TRBV7-8 and TRBJ2-3; perhaps TRBD2 as D (6 bases). This CDR3 has 16 residues. Germline-derived CDR1 and CDR2 are SGHVS and FQNEAQ. Trimming removed 2 bases at V and 2 bases at J, with 14 bases between. CDR3 nucleotides: TGTGCCAGCAGCTTAAACCCGGGACTGGACACAGATACGCAGTATTTT. Its protein is CASSLNPGLDTDTQYF.

This clone was seen once. CDR3 amino acids: CASSRGQPNEQFF. The CDR3 DNA follows: TGTGCCAGCAGCCGGGGACAGCCAAATGAGCAGTTCTTC. The rearrangement links TRBV12-3 or TRBV12-4 to TRBJ2-1; TRBD1 agrees at 7 bases. Trimming removed 6 bases from V and 7 bases from J; junction bases left unmatched: 6. This CDR3 spans 13 amino acids.

A single count supports this clone. The chain employs TRBV5-1 and TRBJ2-1; D is perhaps TRBD2 (7 bases). This CDR3 has 16 residues. CDR1 is SGHRS and CDR2 is YFSETQ in the germline V gene. V was trimmed by 0 bases and J by 5 bases, leaving 15 bases between them. For the CDR3, the DNA is TGCGCCAGCAGCTTGGGTGTGGGGGGGCCCCACAATGAGCAGTTCTTC. Translated: CASSLGVGGPHNEQFF.

In DNA, the CDR3 is TGTGCCAGCAGCCAAGGACCTCAGGCGGGCGCGAACTATGGCTACACCTTC. Encoded protein: CASSQGPQAGANYGYTF. The gene calls are TRBV3-1 (or the pseudogene TRBV3-2) and TRBJ1-2; D remains ambiguous. Between the trimmed V and J ends, which lost 1 base and 2 bases, there was a span of 17 bases. CDR1 is LGHDT, CDR2 YNNKEL, per germline (reference sequence). The CDR3 has 17 residues.

This clone was found a few times. J is TRBJ2-1 and V is TRBV7-8; a weak D match, TRBD1 (5 bases). The germline gives CDR1 SGHVS, CDR2 FQNEAQ. This CDR3 comprises 12 residues. V was trimmed by 5 bases and J by 8 bases, leaving 10 bases between them. The CDR3 bases are TGTGCCAGCAGCCGGAAAGGGGATGAGCAGTTCTTC. Its protein product is CASSRKGDEQFF.

The chain recombines TRBV6-2 or TRBV6-3 with TRBJ2-6; D may be TRBD1 (5 bases). V was shortened by 4 bases and J by 0 bases, with 22 bases between the two germline ends. In germline, CDR1 is MNHEY, CDR2 SVGEGT. This CDR3 contains 20 residues. CDR3 protein: CASSFLLLSRASSGANVLTF. The CDR3 region has the DNA TGTGCCAGCAGTTTCCTCCTGCTCTCCAGGGCAAGCTCTGGGGCCAACGTCCTGACTTTC.

The chain has TRBV19 and TRBJ1-2; 8 nucleotides match TRBD1. CDR3 length equals 13 residues. Germline V CDR1 and CDR2: LNHDA, SQIVND (reference sequence). The V segment lost 7 bases and the J segment 6 bases; nucleotides outside the gene matches: 7. The chain's CDR3 is CASTPDRAHGYTF. CDR3 DNA sequence: TGTGCCAGTACTCCGGACAGGGCCCATGGCTACACCTTC.

The chain combines TRBV7-2 with TRBJ2-5; TRBD2 might be the D (5 bases). CDR3 length: 13 residues. Germline values: CDR1 SGHTA, CDR2 FQGNSA. Trimming took off 3 bases at V and 4 bases at J, with 9 bases between the two ends. The DNA of the CDR3 is TGTGCCAGCAGCTTCGGTGGAGGAGAGACCCAGTACTTC. Translation gives CASSFGGGETQYF.

The chain combines TRBV7-9 with TRBJ1-2; TRBD1 is a possible D gene (6 bases). This CDR3 has 13 amino acids. Looked up from germline, CDR1 is SEHNR and CDR2 is FQNEAQ (reference sequence). The V end was cut by 7 bases, the J end by 5 bases, with 14 bases between. The CDR3 DNA is TGTGCCAGCACCGGGGGCGAGCCTTATGGCTACACCTTC. It codes for CASTGGEPYGYTF.

This rearrangement joins TRBV19 to TRBJ1-2; 7 bases are a match to TRBD1. The germline gives CDR1 LNHDA, CDR2 SQIVND (reference sequence). V lost 2 bases, J lost 12 bases, and 6 bases stayed unmatched. This CDR3 is 12 amino acids long. The CDR3 nucleotides read TGTGCCAGTAGTATATCACAGGGGCTCCACACCTTC. Its protein product is CASSISQGLHTF.

The chain couples TRBV4-2 to TRBJ1-5, with D possibly matching TRBD1 (5 bases). The CDR3 sequence is 15 residues long. V was shortened by 4 bases and J by 1 base, with 11 bases between the two germline ends. The V gene's germline CDR1 is LGHNA and CDR2 YNFKEQ. CDR3 loop: CASSPGTWSNQPQHF. The DNA of the CDR3 is TGTGCCAGCAGCCCGGGGACTTGGAGCAATCAGCCCCAGCATTTT.

This clone was recorded a few times. The chain has TRBV4-2 and TRBJ1-6, with D maybe TRBD1 (5 bases). V lost 2 bases and J lost 9, with 14 bases in between. This CDR3 spans 15 amino acids. CDR1 and CDR2 from the germline V gene are LGHNA and YNFKEQ. CDR3: CASSQSSGVSSPLHF. In DNA form, the CDR3 reads TGTGCCAGCAGCCAAAGTTCGGGGGTAAGTTCACCCCTCCACTTT.

The V call is TRBV13, the J call TRBJ2-5; TRBD2 aligns across 11 bases. Germline V gene data show CDR1 as PRHDT and CDR2 as FYEKMQ (reference sequence). The CDR3 has 16 residues. Trimming cost V 5 bases and J 5 bases; bases outside gene matches: 10. The CDR3 DNA is TGTGCCAGCAGCCCCATAGCGGGGGGGGGCAAGGAGACCCAGTACTTC. Amino acids: CASSPIAGGGKETQYF. The variable domain in full, completed from reference TRBV13 and TRBJ2-5, reads AAGVIQSPRHLIKEKRETATLKCYPIPRHDTVYWYQQGPGQDPQFLISFYEKMQSDKGSIPDRFSAQQFSDYHSELNMSSLELGDSALYFCASSPIAGGGKETQYFGPGTRLLVL.

This sequence joins TRBV30 and TRBJ1-5, with a tentative D call TRBD1 (6 bases). Germline CDR1 and CDR2: GTSNPN and SVGIG (reference sequence). CDR3 length: 18 amino acids. V lost 0 bases and J 6 bases, leaving 24 bases between the germline ends. CDR3 DNA: TGTGCCTGGAGTGTAGTGGGGGCAGGGGCGAGGTCTGGTCAGCCCCAGCATTTT. Translation: CAWSVVGAGARSGQPQHF.

J is TRBJ2-2 and V is TRBV9; 10 bases are a match to TRBD1. V shed 4 bases and J 4 bases; nucleotides not matched to a gene: 7. This CDR3 has 16 amino acids. Germline V gene lookup returns CDR1 SGDLS and CDR2 YYNGEE. CDR3 in DNA: TGTGCCAGCAGCCTACGACAGGGGGCTGGCACCGGGGAGCTGTTTTTT. This translates into CASSLRQGAGTGELFF.

The rearrangement links TRBV9 to TRBJ2-2; TRBD2 is a possible D gene (5 bases). V lost 2 bases, J lost 9 bases, and 14 bases lay in between. The CDR3 sequence is 14 residues long. The germline V gene has CDR1 SGDLS and CDR2 YYNGEE. The CDR3 DNA follows: TGTGCCAGCAGCGTTTGGACTTCCCGGAGGGAGCTGTTTTTT. Protein product: CASSVWTSRRELFF. The complete variable domain, with remaining parts taken from reference TRBV9 and TRBJ2-2, reads DSGVTQTPKHLITATGQRVTLRCSPRSGDLSVYWYQQSLDQGLQFLIQYYNGEERAKGNILERFSAQQFPDLHSELNLSSLELGDSALYFCASSVWTSRRELFFGEGSRLTVL.

J is TRBJ1-5 and V is TRBV18; 10 bases are a match to TRBD1. The CDR3 extends over 15 amino acids. The V gene end was trimmed by 3 bases and the J gene end by 6 bases; junction bases not matched to a gene: 5. Germline V gene lookup returns CDR1 KGHSH and CDR2 LQKENI. The CDR3 here is CASSPGTGEGQPQHF. Here the CDR3 DNA reads TGTGCCAGCTCACCTGGGACAGGGGAGGGTCAGCCCCAGCATTTT.

V and J are TRBV7-2 and TRBJ2-3; 8 bases align to TRBD2. J gave up 1 base and V 2 bases, and 14 bases lay outside the gene matches. CDR3 size: 19 residues. Germline V gene lookup returns CDR1 SGHTA and CDR2 FQGNSA. CDR3 in DNA: TGTGCCAGCAGCTTAATCCGCGGGGGGCTCCGAGGGGGCACAGATACGCAGTATTTT. Protein product: CASSLIRGGLRGGTDTQYF.

V usage is TRBV19 and J usage is TRBJ1-5; TRBD1 matches 7 bases. CDR1 and CDR2 (germline): LNHDA, SQIVND (reference sequence). V was clipped by 5 bases and J by 4 bases; unmatched bases: 8. The CDR3 spans 15 residues. Written as DNA, the CDR3 is TGTGCCAGTAGTCCTTTTGGGACAGCTAATCAGCCCCAGCATTTT. Protein product: CASSPFGTANQPQHF.